Sequencing of this T cell receptor (beta chain) was carried out in a study of PD-L1 blockade in urothelial cancer. In the study overall: Analyses used blood from 3 weeks (second dose) and 6 weeks after treatment start. When blood samples were assessed, the median T cell count was around 150,000.

The CDR3 totals 14 residues. Germline values: CDR1 SGHNT, CDR2 YYREEE (reference sequence). Losses at the gene ends were 4 bases for V and 3 bases for J; bases not matched to a gene: 7. Only in-frame clones appear in the TCRdb table, and some are missing; sequencing was by immunoSEQ multiplex PCR. The sample yields 45,000 to 50,000 clones, around 89% seen once. Sample: PBMCs, taken around atezolizumab (anti-PD-L1) treatment. This TCR derives from a man aged 80 or over with urothelial cancer. The rearrangement links TRBV5-4 to TRBJ2-7, with TRBD1 matching over 7 bases. For the CDR3, the DNA is TGTGCCAGCAGCATAAATCCAGGGGGCTACGAGCAGTACTTC. Encoded protein: CASSINPGGYEQYF.